These T cell receptor beta chains were read from a single sample in a study of regulatory dendritic cells for organ transplantation. These receptors are not linked to any known antigen. Using immunoSEQ multiplex PCR, the repertoire was profiled, and TCRdb retains in-frame clones only, with some absent. The sample has 12,000 or so clones; around 92% are singletons. The specimen sequenced was naive CD8+ T cells from blood cultured with dendritic cells. The receptor set was obtained from a human donor in good health. The CDR3 runs from the conserved cysteine through the conserved F or W. The order of the fields is V gene, D gene, CDR3 length, clone size, J gene, CDR3 protein, CDR3 DNA. D genes are given only for firm matches. The size of a clone is reported for some rows only, either as once, few or many, or as a class for expanded clones.

V gene: TRBV19
D gene: .
CDR3 length: 12
clone size: .
J gene: TRBJ1-1
CDR3 protein: CASIYGNTEAFF
CDR3 DNA: TGTGCCAGTATTTACGGGAACACTGAAGCTTTCTTT

V gene: TRBV7-9
D gene: .
CDR3 length: 13
clone size: few
J gene: TRBJ1-2
CDR3 protein: CASSKGPLYGYTF
CDR3 DNA: TGTGCCAGCAGCAAAGGACCGCTTTATGGCTACACCTTC

V gene: TRBV6-1
D gene: .
CDR3 length: 14
clone size: .
J gene: TRBJ2-7
CDR3 protein: CASRGGLPPYEQYF
CDR3 DNA: TGTGCCAGCAGGGGGGGACTTCCCCCTTACGAGCAGTACTTC

V gene: TRBV30
D gene: TRBD1
CDR3 length: 15
clone size: .
J gene: TRBJ2-1
CDR3 protein: CAWSVAGGIYNEQFF
CDR3 DNA: TGTGCCTGGAGTGTAGCAGGGGGAATCTACAATGAGCAGTTCTTC

V gene: TRBV7-9
D gene: .
CDR3 length: 14
clone size: .
J gene: TRBJ1-2
CDR3 protein: CASSLSSARRGYTF
CDR3 DNA: TGTGCCAGCAGCTTATCCTCTGCCCGGCGGGGCTACACCTTC

V gene: TRBV6-5
D gene: .
CDR3 length: 13
clone size: .
J gene: TRBJ2-1
CDR3 protein: CASSYTDRNEQFF
CDR3 DNA: TGTGCCAGCAGTTACACAGACAGAAATGAGCAGTTCTTC

V gene: TRBV29-1
D gene: .
CDR3 length: 13
clone size: .
J gene: TRBJ2-7
CDR3 protein: CSVAQGKTYEQYF
CDR3 DNA: TGCAGCGTTGCACAGGGAAAGACCTACGAGCAGTACTTC

V gene: TRBV7-6
D gene: TRBD1
CDR3 length: 15
clone size: .
J gene: TRBJ2-7
CDR3 protein: CASSQGQGLGREQYF
CDR3 DNA: TGTGCCAGCAGCCAGGGACAGGGTTTAGGGCGCGAGCAGTACTTC

V gene: TRBV2
D gene: TRBD1
CDR3 length: 15
clone size: .
J gene: TRBJ2-7
CDR3 protein: CASSPRDRSSYEQYF
CDR3 DNA: TGTGCCAGCAGTCCTAGGGACAGGAGCTCCTACGAGCAGTACTTC

V gene: TRBV15
D gene: TRBD1
CDR3 length: 14
clone size: .
J gene: TRBJ2-1
CDR3 protein: CATSGGQGRDEQFF
CDR3 DNA: TGTGCCACCAGCGGGGGACAGGGGAGAGATGAGCAGTTCTTC

V gene: TRBV13
D gene: TRBD2
CDR3 length: 16
clone size: .
J gene: TRBJ2-5
CDR3 protein: CASSSRLAGTPETQYF
CDR3 DNA: TGTGCCAGCAGCTCCCGACTAGCGGGGACCCCTGAGACCCAGTACTTC

V gene: TRBV18
D gene: TRBD1
CDR3 length: 16
clone size: .
J gene: TRBJ1-5
CDR3 protein: CASSPGRGFVFEPQHF
CDR3 DNA: TGTGCCAGCTCACCCGGCAGGGGGTTTGTTTTTGAGCCCCAGCATTTT

V gene: TRBV7-9
D gene: .
CDR3 length: 12
clone size: .
J gene: TRBJ1-2
CDR3 protein: CASSFGLNGYTF
CDR3 DNA: TGTGCCAGCAGCTTCGGGCTTAACGGCTACACCTTC

V gene: TRBV28
D gene: .
CDR3 length: 14
clone size: .
J gene: TRBJ2-7
CDR3 protein: CASSFEPELGEQYF
CDR3 DNA: TGTGCCAGCAGTTTTGAACCTGAGCTGGGGGAGCAGTACTTC

V gene: TRBV12-1
D gene: .
CDR3 length: 14
clone size: .
J gene: TRBJ1-5
CDR3 protein: CASSFGAFRQPQHF
CDR3 DNA: TGTGCCAGCAGCTTTGGCGCATTTAGGCAGCCCCAGCATTTT

V gene: TRBV4-2
D gene: .
CDR3 length: 15
clone size: .
J gene: TRBJ2-4
CDR3 protein: CASSQQMLAKNIQYF
CDR3 DNA: TGTGCCAGCAGCCAACAAATGCTAGCCAAAAACATTCAGTACTTC

V gene: TRBV4-3
D gene: .
CDR3 length: 15
clone size: .
J gene: TRBJ2-1
CDR3 protein: CASSQVLFSYNEQFF
CDR3 DNA: TGCGCCAGCAGCCAAGTTCTCTTCTCCTACAATGAGCAGTTCTTC

V gene: TRBV6-5
D gene: TRBD1
CDR3 length: 14
clone size: .
J gene: TRBJ2-7
CDR3 protein: CASSTTGISYEQYF
CDR3 DNA: TGTGCCAGCAGTACGACAGGGATCTCCTACGAGCAGTACTTC

V gene: TRBV4-1
D gene: .
CDR3 length: 16
clone size: .
J gene: TRBJ2-3
CDR3 protein: CASSQDLPLGRDTQYF
CDR3 DNA: TGCGCCAGCAGCCAAGATCTTCCGCTCGGAAGGGATACGCAGTATTTT

V gene: TRBV28
D gene: .
CDR3 length: 15
clone size: .
J gene: TRBJ1-1
CDR3 protein: CASSPPREMNTEAFF
CDR3 DNA: TGTGCCAGCAGCCCTCCGCGGGAGATGAACACTGAAGCTTTCTTT

V gene: TRBV27
D gene: .
CDR3 length: 17
clone size: .
J gene: TRBJ1-4
CDR3 protein: CASSRIRDGATNEKLFF
CDR3 DNA: TGTGCCAGCAGCCGGATCCGGGACGGTGCAACTAATGAAAAACTGTTTTTT

V gene: TRBV27
D gene: .
CDR3 length: 15
clone size: .
J gene: TRBJ1-2
CDR3 protein: CASSLSWGAEDGYTF
CDR3 DNA: TGTGCCAGCAGTTTAAGTTGGGGGGCGGAAGATGGCTACACCTTC

V gene: TRBV2
D gene: .
CDR3 length: 15
clone size: .
J gene: TRBJ1-1
CDR3 protein: CASRAYWGMATEAFF
CDR3 DNA: TGTGCCAGCAGAGCTTATTGGGGGATGGCCACTGAAGCTTTCTTT

V gene: TRBV9
D gene: .
CDR3 length: 14
clone size: few
J gene: TRBJ2-5
CDR3 protein: CASSAFLDLETQYF
CDR3 DNA: TGTGCCAGCAGCGCCTTTCTAGACCTAGAGACCCAGTACTTC

V gene: TRBV7-7
D gene: .
CDR3 length: 13
clone size: once
J gene: TRBJ2-5
CDR3 protein: CASSLRFGGDQYF
CDR3 DNA: TGTGCTAGCAGCTTAAGATTTGGGGGAGACCAGTACTTC

V gene: TRBV4-1
D gene: .
CDR3 length: 15
clone size: few
J gene: TRBJ1-1
CDR3 protein: CASSQVRTYYTEAFF
CDR3 DNA: TGCGCCAGCAGCCAAGTACGGACCTACTACACTGAAGCTTTCTTT

V gene: TRBV9
D gene: TRBD1
CDR3 length: 16
clone size: .
J gene: TRBJ2-1
CDR3 protein: CASSDHTGVSYNEQFF
CDR3 DNA: TGTGCCAGCAGCGATCATACAGGGGTTTCCTACAATGAGCAGTTCTTC

V gene: TRBV13
D gene: .
CDR3 length: 13
clone size: .
J gene: TRBJ2-3
CDR3 protein: CAANSVEPDTQYF
CDR3 DNA: TGTGCAGCAAATAGCGTAGAGCCAGATACGCAGTATTTT

V gene: TRBV6-6
D gene: .
CDR3 length: 10
clone size: once
J gene: TRBJ2-7
CDR3 protein: CATLGKEQYF
CDR3 DNA: TGTGCCACCCTGGGCAAGGAGCAGTACTTC

V gene: TRBV2
D gene: TRBD1
CDR3 length: 15
clone size: once
J gene: TRBJ2-7
CDR3 protein: CASSEFSDRGYEQYF
CDR3 DNA: TGTGCCAGCAGTGAATTTTCAGACAGGGGCTACGAGCAGTACTTC

V gene: TRBV11-1
D gene: .
CDR3 length: 12
clone size: few
J gene: TRBJ1-2
CDR3 protein: CASSDRGYGYTF
CDR3 DNA: TGTGCCAGCAGCGACCGGGGGTATGGCTACACCTTC

V gene: TRBV28
D gene: .
CDR3 length: 14
clone size: .
J gene: TRBJ1-1
CDR3 protein: CASSLDGMNTEAFF
CDR3 DNA: TGTGCCAGCAGTTTAGACGGAATGAACACTGAAGCTTTCTTT

V gene: TRBV10-3
D gene: .
CDR3 length: 15
clone size: .
J gene: TRBJ1-1
CDR3 protein: CAIRDPGPMNTEAFF
CDR3 DNA: TGTGCCATCAGGGATCCGGGGCCCATGAACACTGAAGCTTTCTTT

V gene: TRBV27
D gene: .
CDR3 length: 12
clone size: .
J gene: TRBJ2-7
CDR3 protein: CASSLLGDEQYF
CDR3 DNA: TGTGCCAGCAGTTTACTGGGGGACGAGCAGTACTTC

V gene: TRBV19
D gene: .
CDR3 length: 18
clone size: .
J gene: TRBJ2-6
CDR3 protein: CASSSSAELVAGANVLTF
CDR3 DNA: TGTGCCAGTAGTAGCTCAGCGGAGTTGGTAGCTGGGGCCAACGTCCTGACTTTC

V gene: TRBV27
D gene: .
CDR3 length: 12
clone size: few
J gene: TRBJ1-6
CDR3 protein: CASKGFNSPLHF
CDR3 DNA: TGTGCCAGCAAGGGGTTCAATTCACCCCTCCACTTT

V gene: TRBV7-9
D gene: .
CDR3 length: 16
clone size: .
J gene: TRBJ2-7
CDR3 protein: CASSSSYVEGVGEQYF
CDR3 DNA: TGTGCCAGCAGCTCCTCATACGTTGAAGGAGTAGGCGAGCAGTACTTC

V gene: TRBV4-1
D gene: TRBD2
CDR3 length: 15
clone size: .
J gene: TRBJ2-1
CDR3 protein: CASSQSLAGVHEQFF
CDR3 DNA: TGCGCCAGCAGCCAATCATTAGCGGGAGTTCATGAGCAGTTCTTC

V gene: TRBV6-5
D gene: .
CDR3 length: 12
clone size: .
J gene: TRBJ1-1
CDR3 protein: CASRGMNTEAFF
CDR3 DNA: TGTGCCAGCAGGGGAATGAACACTGAAGCTTTCTTT

V gene: TRBV9
D gene: TRBD1
CDR3 length: 15
clone size: .
J gene: TRBJ2-7
CDR3 protein: CASSVGQGSGYEQYF
CDR3 DNA: TGTGCCAGCAGCGTAGGACAGGGGTCTGGATACGAGCAGTACTTC

V gene: TRBV2
D gene: .
CDR3 length: 12
clone size: .
J gene: TRBJ1-1
CDR3 protein: CASVAADIEAFF
CDR3 DNA: TGTGCCAGCGTGGCCGCGGATATTGAAGCTTTCTTT

V gene: TRBV4-1
D gene: .
CDR3 length: 15
clone size: .
J gene: TRBJ1-2
CDR3 protein: CASSQEFTARDGYTF
CDR3 DNA: TGCGCCAGCAGCCAAGAGTTCACGGCCCGGGATGGCTACACCTTC

V gene: TRBV28
D gene: TRBD1
CDR3 length: 14
clone size: .
J gene: TRBJ2-7
CDR3 protein: CASSPGQGAYEQYF
CDR3 DNA: TGTGCCAGCAGTCCCGGACAGGGGGCCTACGAGCAGTACTTC

V gene: TRBV18
D gene: .
CDR3 length: 13
clone size: .
J gene: TRBJ2-1
CDR3 protein: CASSPPLSNEQFF
CDR3 DNA: TGTGCCAGCTCACCACCCCTCTCTAATGAGCAGTTCTTC

V gene: TRBV11-2
D gene: .
CDR3 length: 14
clone size: .
J gene: TRBJ1-1
CDR3 protein: CASSLGQANTEAFF
CDR3 DNA: TGTGCCAGCAGCTTAGGACAGGCCAACACTGAAGCTTTCTTT

V gene: TRBV27
D gene: .
CDR3 length: 13
clone size: .
J gene: TRBJ1-5
CDR3 protein: CASSSMANQPQHF
CDR3 DNA: TGTGCCAGCAGTTCTATGGCCAATCAGCCCCAGCATTTT

V gene: TRBV7-2
D gene: TRBD1
CDR3 length: 17
clone size: .
J gene: TRBJ2-7
CDR3 protein: CASSLLNPGQGMYEQYF
CDR3 DNA: TGTGCCAGCAGCTTGTTAAATCCGGGACAGGGTATGTACGAGCAGTACTTC

V gene: TRBV27
D gene: .
CDR3 length: 14
clone size: .
J gene: TRBJ1-2
CDR3 protein: CASSPWTTNYGYTF
CDR3 DNA: TGTGCCAGCAGCCCCTGGACCACTAACTATGGCTACACCTTC

V gene: TRBV28
D gene: TRBD2
CDR3 length: 15
clone size: .
J gene: TRBJ2-1
CDR3 protein: CASSLGTSGHNEQFF
CDR3 DNA: TGTGCCAGCAGTCTCGGGACTAGCGGGCATAATGAGCAGTTCTTC